This T cell receptor (beta chain) was obtained from a study of PD-L1 blockade in urothelial cancer. Looking at the study overall: Blood was analyzed 3 weeks (second dose) and 6 weeks after treatment start.

Time point in this sample: pretreatment peripheral blood. There were between 1 and 8 samples from each patient, taken pretreatment and on-treatment. The table came from immunoSEQ multiplex PCR; TCRdb's copy has only in-frame clones and leaves some out. The sample lists approximately 100,000 clones; around 90% were seen once. The specimen was PBMCs, collected around atezolizumab (anti-PD-L1) treatment. The source of this sequence is a woman older than 75 with urothelial cancer.

CDR3 protein: CASSLSSASPYGYTF. CDR3 in DNA: TGTGCCAGCAGTTTATCATCCGCGTCGCCCTATGGCTACACCTTC. V usage is TRBV27 and J usage is TRBJ1-2, with D unresolved. CDR1 and CDR2 (germline): MNHEY, SMNVEV (reference sequence). The CDR3 is 15 amino acids. V was pared by 0 bases and J by 4 bases, with 12 bases between.